The 14 T cell receptor beta chains below all came from one sample that was sequenced in a study of cytomegalovirus exposure and HLA in healthy donors. Researchers ran the PCR with 60 Vbeta and 13 Jbeta primers. The data were produced by immunoSEQ multiplex PCR, yet TCRdb's version contains in-frame clones alone and is incomplete. Its clone listing holds 60,000 to 70,000 clones. Sequences were obtained from PBMCs. These receptors were collected from a boy between 5 and 17 years old in good health and CMV-seronegative.

The chain joins TRBV5-4 to TRBJ2-1; perhaps TRBD2 as D (5 bases). The germline V and J ends were trimmed by 4 bases and 0 bases, with 11 bases remaining between them. Germline V gene lookup returns CDR1 SGHNT and CDR2 YYREEE (reference sequence). This CDR3 has 15 residues. The CDR3 spells CASSPETSSYNEQFF. The CDR3 DNA sequence: TGTGCCAGCAGCCCTGAAACTAGCTCCTACAATGAGCAGTTCTTC.

The V and J genes are TRBV4-1 and TRBJ1-1, with D hard to call. Per the germline V gene, CDR1 is MGHRA and CDR2 is YSYEKL. Trimming removed 0 bases from V and 5 bases from J, with 10 bases in between. The length of the CDR3 is 14 residues. CDR3 DNA sequence: TGCGCCAGCAGCCAAGAGATCGGGGTAACTGAAGCTTTCTTT. Protein sequence: CASSQEIGVTEAFF.

The chain joins TRBV19 to TRBJ2-1; a weak D match, TRBD2 (6 bases). Trimming removed 6 bases from V and 4 bases from J, with 13 bases in between. The CDR3 totals 14 residues. The germline CDR1 and CDR2 sequences are LNHDA and SQIVND (reference sequence). The DNA of the CDR3 is TGTGCCAGTAGAAGGGACGGGACTTACAATGAGCAGTTCTTC. It translates to CASRRDGTYNEQFF.

The chain has TRBV7-2 and TRBJ2-5; a possible D gene is TRBD1 (6 bases). The V end lost 5 bases, the J end lost 1 base, and 14 bases lay between the germline ends. The germline V gene has CDR1 SGHTA and CDR2 FQGNSA. The CDR3 has 15 amino acids. The CDR3 protein is CASSPQGWGQETQYF. In DNA, the CDR3 is TGTGCCAGCAGCCCACAGGGATGGGGCCAAGAGACCCAGTACTTC.

This sequence joins TRBV5-4 and TRBJ2-1; 8 nucleotides match TRBD1. V lost 6 bases to trimming and J lost 1 base; unmatched junction nucleotides: 6. This CDR3 contains 15 residues. Germline lookup yields CDR1 SGHNT and CDR2 YYREEE (reference sequence). The CDR3 sequence is CASNYQGASYNEQFF. The DNA for the CDR3 is TGTGCCAGCAACTACCAGGGGGCGTCCTACAATGAGCAGTTCTTC.

Worth noting for this clone: Other DNA sequences of this sample code for an identical CDR3. The DNA of the CDR3 is TGTGCCAGCAGAAGGACAGGGGCTGAAGCTTTCTTT. Translation: CASRRTGAEAFF. This chain uses TRBV6-5 with TRBJ1-1, with TRBD1 matching 9 bases. The germline gives CDR1 MNHEY, CDR2 SVGAGI. Trimming cost V 6 bases and J 6 bases; bases outside gene matches: 2. CDR3 length equals 12 residues.

The DNA of the CDR3 is TGTGCCAGCAGTGAAGCGGGGACAGTCTCTGGAAACACCATATATTTT. Translated: CASSEAGTVSGNTIYF. The rearrangement uses TRBV6-1 and TRBJ1-3, with 7 bases lining up with TRBD1. Germline V gene lookup returns CDR1 MNHNS and CDR2 SASEGT. The CDR3 totals 16 residues. V gave up 0 bases and J gave up 0 bases; unmatched junction bases: 2.

The gene calls are TRBV6-1 and TRBJ1-5; D is possibly TRBD1 (6 bases). The CDR3 has 11 amino acids. CDR1 is MNHNS and CDR2 is SASEGT in the germline V gene. V dropped 7 bases and J dropped 6 bases, with 7 bases sitting between them. CDR3 coding DNA: TGTGCCAGCACCAGGGGTCAGCCCCAGCATTTT. This translates into CASTRGQPQHF.

V gene TRBV6-4 combines with J gene TRBJ2-1; TRBD2 aligns across 7 bases. With 3 bases clipped from V and 4 bases from J, the junction kept 6 bases outside the gene matches. The germline V gene has CDR1 MRHNA and CDR2 SNTAGT. The CDR3 has 15 amino acids. CDR3 bases: TGTGCCAGCAGTGAAGCTAGCGGTTATTACAATGAGCAGTTCTTC. Its translation is CASSEASGYYNEQFF.

The J gene is TRBJ1-3, the V gene TRBV4-1; TRBD1 matches at 9 bases. With V trimmed by 2 bases and J by 3 bases, 20 bases remained unmatched. CDR3 size: 21 residues. Germline V gene lookup returns CDR1 MGHRA and CDR2 YSYEKL. CDR3 sequence (DNA): TGCGCCAGCAGCCAATCAAGACCGGGACAGGGCGCTTTATCCATTGGAAACACCATATATTTT. Translating gives CASSQSRPGQGALSIGNTIYF.

The gene calls are TRBV27 and TRBJ2-4; the match to TRBD1 covers 8 bases. CDR3 length equals 11 residues. V lost 2 bases, J lost 15 bases, and 3 bases stayed unmatched. The germline CDR1 and CDR2 sequences are MNHEY and SMNVEV (reference sequence). In DNA, the CDR3 is TGTGCCAGCAGTTTACAGGGGGCCCTGTACTTC. Its protein product is CASSLQGALYF.

V is TRBV4-1 and J is TRBJ2-5; the D gene is possibly TRBD1 (5 bases). The DNA matches TRBJ2-7 better at its end, which makes the J call doubtful. The CDR3 runs 13 residues. Looked up from germline, CDR1 is MGHRA and CDR2 is YSYEKL. CDR3 residues: CASSLQGSYEQYF. The DNA of the CDR3 is TGCGCCAGCAGCCTTCAGGGTTCCTACGAGCAGTACTTC.

The chain combines TRBV7-2 with TRBJ1-1; the match to TRBD1 covers 8 bases. Trimming removed 4 bases from V and 1 base from J; junction bases left unmatched: 5. The CDR3 spans 15 residues. Germline lookup yields CDR1 SGHTA and CDR2 FQGNSA. The CDR3 DNA is TGTGCCAGCAGCTCGGCAGGGGGCCCGAACACTGAAGCTTTCTTT. This encodes CASSSAGGPNTEAFF.

This sequence joins TRBV5-6 and TRBJ2-5, with D possibly TRBD1 on 8 matching bases. This CDR3 is 14 amino acids long. Germline CDR1 SGHDT, CDR2 YYEEEE. The V and J ends lost 1 base and 3 bases respectively, with 10 bases between them. The DNA for the CDR3 is TGTGCCAGCAGCTTGACAGGGGGGGAAGAGACCCAGTACTTC. It encodes CASSLTGGEETQYF. The full variable domain, its missing parts supplied by reference TRBV5-6 and TRBJ2-5, is DAGVTQSPTHLIKTRGQQVTLRCSPKSGHDTVSWYQQALGQGPQFIFQYYEEEERQRGNFPDRFSGHQFPNYSSELNVNALLLGDSALYLCASSLTGGEETQYFGPGTRLLVL.